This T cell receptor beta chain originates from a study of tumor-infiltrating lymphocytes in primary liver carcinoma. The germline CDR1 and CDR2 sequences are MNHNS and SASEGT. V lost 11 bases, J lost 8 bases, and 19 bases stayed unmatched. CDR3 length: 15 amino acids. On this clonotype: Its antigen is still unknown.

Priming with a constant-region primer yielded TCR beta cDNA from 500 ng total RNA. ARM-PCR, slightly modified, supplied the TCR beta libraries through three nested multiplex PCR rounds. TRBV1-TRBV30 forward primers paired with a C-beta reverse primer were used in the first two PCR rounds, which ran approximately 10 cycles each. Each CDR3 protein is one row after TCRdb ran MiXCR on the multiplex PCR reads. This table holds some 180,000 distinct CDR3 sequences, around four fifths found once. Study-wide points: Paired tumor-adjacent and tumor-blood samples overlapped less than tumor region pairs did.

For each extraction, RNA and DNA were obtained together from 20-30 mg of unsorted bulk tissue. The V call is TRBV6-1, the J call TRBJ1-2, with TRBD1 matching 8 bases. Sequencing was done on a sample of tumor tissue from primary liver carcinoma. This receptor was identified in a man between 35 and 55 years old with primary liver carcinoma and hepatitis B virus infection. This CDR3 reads CAGIVSRTGSDGYTF. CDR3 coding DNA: TGTGCCGGCATAGTTTCCAGGACAGGGTCTGACGGCTACACCTTC.